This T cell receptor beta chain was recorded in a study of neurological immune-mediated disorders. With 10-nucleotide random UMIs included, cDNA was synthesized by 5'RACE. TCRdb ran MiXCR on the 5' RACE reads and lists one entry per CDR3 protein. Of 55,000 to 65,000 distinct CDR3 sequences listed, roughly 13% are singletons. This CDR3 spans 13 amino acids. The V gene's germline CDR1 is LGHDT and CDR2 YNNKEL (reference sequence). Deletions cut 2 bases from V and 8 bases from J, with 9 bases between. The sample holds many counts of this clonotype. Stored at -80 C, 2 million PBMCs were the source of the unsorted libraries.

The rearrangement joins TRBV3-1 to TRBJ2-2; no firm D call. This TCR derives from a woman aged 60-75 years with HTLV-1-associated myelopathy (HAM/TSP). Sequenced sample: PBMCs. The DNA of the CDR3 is TGTGCCAGCAGCCAACCGCTTATGGGGGAGCTGTTTTTT. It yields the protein CASSQPLMGELFF.